This T cell receptor beta chain was captured by sequencing in a study of T cells in Graves' hyperthyroidism and ophthalmopathy. This clonotype was detected many times. Its specificity is unknown. Ophthalmopathy patients had Clinical Activity Score at least 3, NOSPECS grade at least 4, duration under 3 months. Exclusion criteria comprised uncontrolled infection, other autoimmune disease, pregnancy or lactation. The CDR3 has 17 amino acids. The V and J ends lost 3 bases and 2 bases, in that order; junction bases with no gene match: 10. Looked up from germline, CDR1 is LGHNT and CDR2 is FRNRAP. Amplified regions were TCR beta CDR3 sequences from RNA transcripts. With the HTBI primer set, the TCR CDR3 went through a first round of RT-PCR. TCRdb reanalysed the multiplex PCR reads using MiXCR and keeps one entry per CDR3 protein. This table holds a few hundred thousand distinct CDR3 sequences, under 25% found once.

General study findings and limits: Separation of ophthalmopathy from stable hyperthyroidism was achieved by a 13 V-J model. Peripheral blood also featured most of the thyroid clonotypes expanded above 0.001.

The chain uses TRBV12-5 and TRBJ2-1; TRBD1 aligns across 7 bases. The sequence derives from a woman between 70 and 85 years old with Graves' ophthalmopathy. Sequencing was performed on blood. CDR3: CASGFLVGQATYNEQFF. The CDR3 bases are TGTGCTAGTGGTTTTCTTGTAGGACAGGCTACCTACAATGAGCAGTTCTTC.